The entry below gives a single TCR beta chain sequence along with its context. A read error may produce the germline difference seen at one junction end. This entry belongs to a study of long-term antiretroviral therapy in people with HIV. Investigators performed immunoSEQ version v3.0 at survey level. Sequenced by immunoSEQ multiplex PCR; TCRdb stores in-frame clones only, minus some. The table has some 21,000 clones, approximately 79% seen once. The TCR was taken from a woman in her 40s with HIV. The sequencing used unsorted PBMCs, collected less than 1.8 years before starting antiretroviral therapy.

This chain's CDR3 is CASSKGPWTGVPMGF. The CDR3 coding sequence is TGTGCCAGCAGTAAGGGGCCATGGACAGGGGTTCCAATGGGCTTC. V is TRBV2 and J is TRBJ2-7, with TRBD1 matching 9 bases. Germline-derived CDR1 and CDR2 are SNHLY and FYNNEI. The CDR3 totals 15 residues. The entire variable domain, with the rest obtained from reference TRBV2 and TRBJ2-7, is as follows: EPEVTQTPSHQVTQMGQEVILRCVPISNHLYFYWYRQILGQKVEFLVSFYNNEISEKSEIFDDQFSVERPDGSNFTLKIRSTKLEDSAMYFCASSKGPWTGVPMGFGPGTRLTVT.